Sequencing of this T cell receptor beta chain was carried out in a study of OX40 agonist ivuxolimab in advanced cancers. Whole-study context: The mean age was roughly 60 years, ranging from roughly 23 to 80, with 65% to 85% of participants male.

Notes on this clone: Its antigen is as yet unknown.

Study-wide results and caveats: CD4+ T cells averaged fewer expanded clones than CD8+ T cells.

Systemic immunosuppression or a history of autoimmune disease excluded patients. This table comes from immunoSEQ multiplex PCR, and its TCRdb copy is limited to in-frame clones, with some not included. The table shows under 70,000 clones, with 85% occurring only once. The TCR originated in an adult with an advanced solid tumor such as melanoma, head and neck, liver or kidney cancer. Specimen: CD4+ or CD8+ T cells sorted from blood, collected in a trial of the OX40 agonist ivuxolimab.

DNA of the CDR3: TGTGCCAGCAGCCGACTGGCCGGAGGGGTGAAGGCCTACGAGCAGTACTTC. Amino acids: CASSRLAGGVKAYEQYF. The chain joins TRBV28 to TRBJ2-7; a weak D match, TRBD2 (6 bases). Per the germline V gene, CDR1 is MDHEN and CDR2 is SYDVKM. V was shortened by 6 bases and J by 2 bases, with 23 bases between the two germline ends. The CDR3 sequence is 17 residues long.